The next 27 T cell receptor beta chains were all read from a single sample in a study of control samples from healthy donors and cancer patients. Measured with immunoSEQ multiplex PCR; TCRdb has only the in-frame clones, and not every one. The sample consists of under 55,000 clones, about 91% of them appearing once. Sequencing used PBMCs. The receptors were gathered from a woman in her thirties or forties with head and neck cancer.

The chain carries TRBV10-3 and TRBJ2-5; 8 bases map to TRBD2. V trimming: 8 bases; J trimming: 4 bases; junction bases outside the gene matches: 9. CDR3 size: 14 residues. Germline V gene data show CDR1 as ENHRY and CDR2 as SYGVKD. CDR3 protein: CAISSSGGAETQYF. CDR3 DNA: TGTGCCATCTCCTCGAGCGGGGGCGCAGAGACCCAGTACTTC.

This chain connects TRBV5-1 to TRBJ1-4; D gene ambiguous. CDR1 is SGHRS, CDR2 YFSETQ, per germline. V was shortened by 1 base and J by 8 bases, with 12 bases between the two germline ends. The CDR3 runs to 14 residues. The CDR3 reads CASSLSSSEEKLFF. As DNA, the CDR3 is TGCGCCAGCAGCTTGAGTAGCTCTGAGGAAAAACTGTTTTTT.

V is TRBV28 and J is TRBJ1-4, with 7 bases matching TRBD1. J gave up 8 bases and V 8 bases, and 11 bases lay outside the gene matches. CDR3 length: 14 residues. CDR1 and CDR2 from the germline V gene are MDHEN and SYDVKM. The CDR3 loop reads CASGRQGLREKLFF. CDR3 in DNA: TGTGCCAGCGGTAGACAGGGCTTGAGGGAAAAACTGTTTTTT.

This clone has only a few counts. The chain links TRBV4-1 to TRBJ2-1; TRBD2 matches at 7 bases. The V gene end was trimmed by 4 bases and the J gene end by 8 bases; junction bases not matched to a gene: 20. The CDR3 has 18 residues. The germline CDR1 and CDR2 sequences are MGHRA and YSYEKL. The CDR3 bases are TGCGCCAGCAGCCCCAGTTCCTCCTCTAGCGGCCCTAGGGATGAGCAGTTCTTC. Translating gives CASSPSSSSSGPRDEQFF.

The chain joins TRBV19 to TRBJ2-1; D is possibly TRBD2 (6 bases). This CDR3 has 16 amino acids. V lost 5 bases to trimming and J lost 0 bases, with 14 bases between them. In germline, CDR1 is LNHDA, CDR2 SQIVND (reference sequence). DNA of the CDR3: TGTGCCAGTAGTTCCACTAGCTCCCTCTCCTACAATGAGCAGTTCTTC. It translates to CASSSTSSLSYNEQFF.

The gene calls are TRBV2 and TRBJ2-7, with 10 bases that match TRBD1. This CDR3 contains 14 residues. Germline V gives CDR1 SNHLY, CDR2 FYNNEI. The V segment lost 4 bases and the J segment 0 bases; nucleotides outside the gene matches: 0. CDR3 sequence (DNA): TGTGCCAGCAGTGGGACAGGGGGCTCCTACGAGCAGTACTTC. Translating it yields CASSGTGGSYEQYF.

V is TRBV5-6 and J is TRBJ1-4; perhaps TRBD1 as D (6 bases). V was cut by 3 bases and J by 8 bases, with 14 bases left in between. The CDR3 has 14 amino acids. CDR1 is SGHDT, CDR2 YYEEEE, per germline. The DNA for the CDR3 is TGTGCCAGCAGCTCCACAGGGTTTTACGAAAAACTGTTTTTT. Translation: CASSSTGFYEKLFF.

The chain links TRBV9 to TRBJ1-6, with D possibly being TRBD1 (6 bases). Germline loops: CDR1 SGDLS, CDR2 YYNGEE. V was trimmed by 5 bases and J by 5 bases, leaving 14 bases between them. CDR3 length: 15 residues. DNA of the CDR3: TGTGCCAGCAGTCCCCGGGACAACGATAATTCACCCCTCCACTTT. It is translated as CASSPRDNDNSPLHF.

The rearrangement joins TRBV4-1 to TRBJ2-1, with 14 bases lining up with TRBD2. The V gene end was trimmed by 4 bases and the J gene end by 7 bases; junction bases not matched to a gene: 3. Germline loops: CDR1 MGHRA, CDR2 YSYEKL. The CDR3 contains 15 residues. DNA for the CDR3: TGCGCCAGCAGCCTGGGACTAGCGGGAGCGAATGAGCAGTTCTTC. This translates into CASSLGLAGANEQFF.

The CDR3 is CSVVGASTRDTQYF. The CDR3 nucleotides read TGCAGCGTTGTTGGGGCTTCCACAAGGGATACGCAGTATTTT. V usage is TRBV29-1 and J usage is TRBJ2-3, with D possibly matching TRBD1 (5 bases). Germline V gives CDR1 SQVTM, CDR2 ANQGSEA. The CDR3 totals 14 residues. Trimming shortened V by 4 bases and J by 6 bases, and 17 bases separated the two germline ends.

CDR3 protein: CASSSGGHFWRGETQYF. Here the CDR3 DNA reads TGTGCCAGCAGCTCGGGGGGCCACTTCTGGAGGGGAGAGACCCAGTACTTC. The gene calls are TRBV7-2 and TRBJ2-5; possibly TRBD2 for D (7 bases). The CDR3 extends over 17 amino acids. The V end was cut by 4 bases, the J end by 4 bases, with 22 bases between. CDR1 and CDR2 (germline): SGHTA, FQGNSA.

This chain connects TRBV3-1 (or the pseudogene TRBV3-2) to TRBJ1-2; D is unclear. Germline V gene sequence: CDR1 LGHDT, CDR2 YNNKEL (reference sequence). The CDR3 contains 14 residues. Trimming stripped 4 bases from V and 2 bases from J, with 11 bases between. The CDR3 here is CASSPSTRNYGYTF. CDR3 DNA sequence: TGTGCCAGCAGCCCAAGCACAAGAAACTATGGCTACACCTTC.

CDR3 sequence (DNA): TGTGCCAGCAGCAGGGAAACGTCGAACACCGGGGAGCTGTTTTTT. It encodes CASSRETSNTGELFF. J is TRBJ2-2 and V is TRBV2, with D perhaps TRBD1 (5 bases). The CDR3 totals 15 residues. V lost 6 bases, J lost 0 bases, and 11 bases lay in between. Germline V gene data show CDR1 as SNHLY and CDR2 as FYNNEI.

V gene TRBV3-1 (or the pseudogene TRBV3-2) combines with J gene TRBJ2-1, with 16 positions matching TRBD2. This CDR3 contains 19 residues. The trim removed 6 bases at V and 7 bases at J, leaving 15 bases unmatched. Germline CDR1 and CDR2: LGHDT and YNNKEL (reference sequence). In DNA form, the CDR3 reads TGTGCCAGCAGGCGATCGGGACTAGCGGGAGGGCCTGATCGGAATGAGCAGTTCTTC. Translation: CASRRSGLAGGPDRNEQFF.

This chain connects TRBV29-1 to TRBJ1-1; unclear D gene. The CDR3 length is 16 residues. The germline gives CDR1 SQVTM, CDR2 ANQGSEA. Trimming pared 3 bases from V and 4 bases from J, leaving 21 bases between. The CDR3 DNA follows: TGCAGCGTTGACTACGGCCTCAGAGGGTTGATCACTGAAGCTTTCTTT. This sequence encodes CSVDYGLRGLITEAFF.

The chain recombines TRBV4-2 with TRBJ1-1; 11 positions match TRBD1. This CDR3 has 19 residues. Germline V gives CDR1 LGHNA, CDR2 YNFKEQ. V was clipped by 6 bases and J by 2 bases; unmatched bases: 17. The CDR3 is CASSPDRGRGSGKNTEAFF. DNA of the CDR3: TGTGCCAGCAGTCCGGACAGGGGGCGAGGAAGTGGGAAAAACACTGAAGCTTTCTTT.

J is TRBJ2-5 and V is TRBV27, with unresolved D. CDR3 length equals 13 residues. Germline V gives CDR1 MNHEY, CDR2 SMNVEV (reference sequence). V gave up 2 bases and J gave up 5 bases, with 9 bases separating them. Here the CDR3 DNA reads TGTGCCAGCAGTTTAGCCCCCCAGGAGACCCAGTACTTC. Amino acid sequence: CASSLAPQETQYF.

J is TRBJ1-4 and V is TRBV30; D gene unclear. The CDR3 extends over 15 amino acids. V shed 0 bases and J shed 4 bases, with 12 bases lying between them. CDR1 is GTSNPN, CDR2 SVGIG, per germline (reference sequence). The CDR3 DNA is TGTGCCTGGAGTGTACCGCCAGGACGTAATGAAAAACTGTTTTTT. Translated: CAWSVPPGRNEKLFF.

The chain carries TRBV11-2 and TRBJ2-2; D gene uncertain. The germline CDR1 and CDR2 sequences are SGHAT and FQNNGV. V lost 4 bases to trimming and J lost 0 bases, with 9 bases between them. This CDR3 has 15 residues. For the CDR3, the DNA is TGTGCCAGCAGCTGGGGAACAACGAACACCGGGGAGCTGTTTTTT. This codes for CASSWGTTNTGELFF. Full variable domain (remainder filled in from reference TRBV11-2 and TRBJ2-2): EAGVAQSPRYKIIEKRQSVAFWCNPISGHATLYWYQQILGQGPKLLIQFQNNGVVDDSQLPKDRFSAERLKGVDSTLKIQPAKLEDSAVYLCASSWGTTNTGELFFGEGSRLTVL.

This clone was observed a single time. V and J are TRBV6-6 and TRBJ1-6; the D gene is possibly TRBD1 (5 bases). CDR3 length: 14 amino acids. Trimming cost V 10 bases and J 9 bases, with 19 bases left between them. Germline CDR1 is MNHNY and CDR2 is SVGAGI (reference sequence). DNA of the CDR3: TGTGCCACCTGCTCCAGGGATTTTGGTTCACCCCTCCACTTT. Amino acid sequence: CATCSRDFGSPLHF.

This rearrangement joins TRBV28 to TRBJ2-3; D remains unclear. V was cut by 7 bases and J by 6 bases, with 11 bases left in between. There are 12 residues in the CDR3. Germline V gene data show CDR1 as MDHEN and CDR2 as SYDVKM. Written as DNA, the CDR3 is TGTGCCAGCAAAAACCCCGGGGATACGCAGTATTTT. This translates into CASKNPGDTQYF.

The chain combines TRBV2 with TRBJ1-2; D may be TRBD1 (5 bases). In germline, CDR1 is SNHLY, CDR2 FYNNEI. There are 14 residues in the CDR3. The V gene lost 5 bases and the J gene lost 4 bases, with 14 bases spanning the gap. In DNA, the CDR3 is TGTGCCAGCAGTCGAAGAGGGGTCGGCTATGGCTACACCTTC. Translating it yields CASSRRGVGYGYTF.

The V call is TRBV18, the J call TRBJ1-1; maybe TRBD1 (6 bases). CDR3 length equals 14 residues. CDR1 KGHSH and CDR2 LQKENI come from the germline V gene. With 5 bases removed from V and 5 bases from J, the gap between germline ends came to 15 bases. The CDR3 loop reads CASSTSGEGTEAFF. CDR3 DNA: TGTGCCAGCTCAACATCAGGGGAGGGGACTGAAGCTTTCTTT.

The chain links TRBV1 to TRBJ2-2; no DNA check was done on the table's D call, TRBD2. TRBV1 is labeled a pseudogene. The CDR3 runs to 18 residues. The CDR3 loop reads CTSSQDFARAEGTGELFF. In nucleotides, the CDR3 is TGCACCAGCAGCCAAGATTTCGCTCGGGCAGAGGGCACCGGGGAGCTGTTTTTT.

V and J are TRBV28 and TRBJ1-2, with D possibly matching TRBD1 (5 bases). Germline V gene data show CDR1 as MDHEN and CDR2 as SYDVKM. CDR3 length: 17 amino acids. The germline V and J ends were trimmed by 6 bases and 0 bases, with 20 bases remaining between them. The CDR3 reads CASSITGRISANYGYTF. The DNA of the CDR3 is TGTGCCAGCAGCATAACGGGACGGATCTCAGCTAACTATGGCTACACCTTC.

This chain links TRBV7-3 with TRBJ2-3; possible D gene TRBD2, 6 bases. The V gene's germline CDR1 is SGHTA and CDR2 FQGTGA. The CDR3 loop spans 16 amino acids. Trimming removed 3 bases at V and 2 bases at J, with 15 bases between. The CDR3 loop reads CASSFAPGEPTDTQYF. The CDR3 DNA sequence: TGTGCCAGCAGCTTTGCCCCGGGAGAACCCACAGATACGCAGTATTTT.

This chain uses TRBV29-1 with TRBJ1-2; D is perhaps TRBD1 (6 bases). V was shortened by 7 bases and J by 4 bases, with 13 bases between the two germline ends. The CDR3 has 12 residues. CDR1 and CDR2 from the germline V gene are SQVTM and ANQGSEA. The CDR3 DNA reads TGCAGCGGGGGGGGCATCAGCTATGGCTACACCTTC. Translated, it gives CSGGGISYGYTF.